A single sample gave rise to the 18 T cell receptor beta chains below, sequenced in a study of monozygotic twins with inflammatory bowel disease. One entry per CDR3 protein, without DNA, is what TCRdb gives after re-calling the 5' RACE reads. This listing includes about 300,000 distinct CDR3 sequences. The sample consisted of blood. Receptors originate from a human donor with ulcerative colitis or Crohn's disease, or a healthy co-twin of an affected twin (not recorded which).

The chain combines TRBV7-6 with TRBJ2-3. The CDR3 is 14 residues long. Germline CDR1 and CDR2: SGHVS and FNYEAQ. The CDR3 region is CASSLVIETDTQYF.

The chain joins TRBV28 to TRBJ2-4; the D call of TRBD1 rests on TCRdb alone, since no DNA is present to check it. CDR1 is MDHEN, CDR2 SYDVKM, per germline. CDR3 length: 13 residues. The CDR3 reads CASSQGGVGIQYF.

The chain is built from TRBV6-5 and TRBJ2-1; lacking DNA, the TRBD2 call made by TCRdb goes unchecked. The CDR3 runs 15 residues. CDR1 MNHEY and CDR2 SVGAGI come from the germline V gene. The CDR3 region is CASSYGTSGGDEQFF.

The rearrangement joins TRBV5-4 to TRBJ2-3; the D call from TCRdb, TRBD2, cannot be confirmed without DNA. Germline V gives CDR1 SGHNT, CDR2 YYREEE (reference sequence). The CDR3 runs 19 residues. The CDR3 here is CASSLASGLAGEKTDTQYF.

V and J are TRBV6-2 or TRBV6-3 and TRBJ2-1; as DNA is missing, the TRBD2 call by TCRdb cannot be tested. Germline CDR1 MNHEY, CDR2 SVGEGT. The CDR3 loop spans 14 amino acids. CDR3 protein: CASSGAGDYNEQFF.

V usage is TRBV20-1 and J usage is TRBJ2-7; TCRdb's D gene call, TRBD2, goes unchecked for lack of DNA. The CDR3 contains 12 residues. The germline V gene encodes CDR1 DFQATT and CDR2 SNEGSKA (reference sequence). This CDR3 is CSVSREGSGALF.

The V and J genes are TRBV5-1 and TRBJ2-6. This CDR3 contains 15 residues. From germline, CDR1 is SGHRS and CDR2 YFSETQ. The CDR3 spells CASSLDVSGANVLTF.

This chain joins TRBV7-6 and TRBJ1-1; TCRdb reports TRBD1, a call that lacks DNA to check it against. The CDR3 covers 16 residues. The germline V gene has CDR1 SGHVS and CDR2 FNYEAQ. The CDR3 spells CASSLVAGQGNTEAFF.

The V gene is TRBV5-4, the J gene TRBJ2-4. Germline V gene lookup returns CDR1 SGHNT and CDR2 YYREEE (reference sequence). This CDR3 has 13 amino acids. This CDR3 reads CASSLGPENIQYF.

CDR3 sequence: CASSPSTGADEAFF. The J gene is TRBJ1-1, the V gene TRBV18. In germline, CDR1 is KGHSH, CDR2 LQKENI. There are 14 residues in the CDR3.

The chain has TRBV6-5 and TRBJ1-1; lacking DNA, the TRBD1 call made by TCRdb goes unchecked. This CDR3 spans 13 amino acids. The germline V gene has CDR1 MNHEY and CDR2 SVGAGI. CDR3 sequence reads: CASSYGTGGEAFF.

The chain combines TRBV12-3 or TRBV12-4 with TRBJ2-5. The CDR3 runs 14 residues. CDR3 loop: CASSLWPPQETQYF.

The gene calls are TRBV3-1 and TRBJ1-4; the TCRdb call, TRBD1, lacks DNA for checking. The CDR3 covers 14 residues. CDR1 and CDR2 from the germline V gene are LGHDT and YNNKEL (reference sequence). This CDR3 is CASSQGSGREKLFF.

The chain links TRBV30 to TRBJ1-1. The germline gives CDR1 GTSNPN, CDR2 SVGIG (reference sequence). This CDR3 spans 13 amino acids. CDR3 residues: CAWSEGSHTEAFF.

The CDR3 loop is CASSQDLAGRGTQYF. The chain is built from TRBV4-3 and TRBJ2-5; TCRdb's D gene call, TRBD1, goes unchecked for lack of DNA. Germline CDR1 reads LGHNA; CDR2 reads YSLEER. The CDR3 is made up of 15 amino acids.

The chain recombines TRBV15 with TRBJ2-1; the TCRdb D gene call, TRBD2, has no DNA to confirm it. The CDR3 length is 16 residues. Germline CDR1 is LNHNV and CDR2 is YYDKDF (reference sequence). CDR3 sequence reads: CATSRDIAGGYNEQFF.

This chain connects TRBV9 to TRBJ1-5; the TCRdb call, TRBD1, lacks DNA for checking. The CDR3 is 15 amino acids. Germline-derived CDR1 and CDR2 are SGDLS and YYNGEE. CDR3 loop: CASSVDVGGNQPQHF.

This chain uses TRBV7-2 with TRBJ2-7; TCRdb returns TRBD2, unconfirmable since there is no DNA. Looked up from germline, CDR1 is SGHTA and CDR2 is FQGNSA. This CDR3 region has 15 residues. CDR3 region: CASSVTSGGKGEQYF.